This TCR beta chain was captured by sequencing in a study of beta chain features in type 1 diabetes. Whole-study results and caveats: Type 1 diabetes patients had moderately but significantly shorter TCRB CDR3s in all four CD4+ subsets.

This CDR3 is 14 amino acids long. The germline gives CDR1 SQVTM, CDR2 ANQGSEA. After removal of 6 bases from V and 1 base from J, the junction contained 8 bases not matched to a gene. The isolated RNA, all of it, was reverse transcribed, so expressed TCRB transcripts were what got sequenced. Sequenced by immunoSEQ multiplex PCR; TCRdb stores in-frame clones only, minus some. The sample lists around 110,000 clones, less than 20% occurring once. For this clone: Its antigen is unidentified. A read error is the likely source, as a far larger clone sits one nucleotide away. The same CDR3 can be traced to other DNA sequences in this sample.

This clonotype was sampled from a young man with type 1 diabetes. The chain links TRBV29-1 to TRBJ1-1, with TRBD1 matching over 7 bases. Sequenced material: central memory CD4+ T cells from blood. Here the CDR3 reads CSVPTGVKNTEAFF. The CDR3 nucleotides are TGCAGCGTACCTACAGGGGTCAAGAACACTGAAGCTTTCTTT.